This T cell receptor (beta chain) was found in a study of CD8 T cells in Susac syndrome. Across the whole study: At the time of blood draw, patients with Susac syndrome were therapy-naive, receiving corticosteroids, or receiving intravenous immunoglobulin alone.

cDNA came from about 0.5 to 1 ug RNA primed by random hexamers. Across 54 Vbeta and 13 Jbeta, TCR beta CDR3 was amplified with immunoSEQ multiplex PCR. TCRdb ran MiXCR on the immunoSEQ multiplex PCR reads and lists one entry per CDR3 protein. Found here are under 200,000 distinct CDR3 sequences, about 91% of them singletons; the top ten hold about 0.09%. This clonotype appeared once. V lost 6 bases and J lost 0, with 17 bases in between. The CDR3 spans 15 residues. Germline loops: CDR1 DFQATT, CDR2 SNEGSKA (reference sequence). This receptor was taken from a human donor with Susac syndrome. This chain joins TRBV20-1 and TRBJ1-2; no clear D. Sample: CD4+ T cells from PBMCs. The chain's CDR3 is CSADYAVLPNYGYTF. In nucleotides, the CDR3 is TGCAGTGCCGATTATGCGGTCCTCCCTAACTATGGCTACACCTTC.